Following are 29 T cell receptor beta chains from one sample sequenced in a study of blood T cell repertoires in COVID-19. Repertoires were generated with immunoSEQ multiplex PCR, while TCRdb's copy carries only in-frame clones and drops some. Of 310,000 or so clones detected, around 87% appear once; the ten largest clones hold 2.1%. The sample consisted of peripheral blood. These receptors came from a woman aged 25 to 39 who had recovered from COVID-19.

The table lists this clone with a count of one. The CDR3 DNA reads as TGTGCCAGCAGGGCCGGAGGGCTGGGTTCACCCCTCCACTTT. This translates into CASRAGGLGSPLHF. The chain couples TRBV6-5 to TRBJ1-6; unclear D gene. Trimming removed 6 bases from V and 9 bases from J, with 15 bases in between. CDR1 and CDR2 (germline): MNHEY, SVGAGI. The CDR3 runs to 14 residues.

The chain employs TRBV7-2 and TRBJ1-3; the match to TRBD1 covers 7 bases. Trimming removed 5 bases from V and 3 bases from J; junction bases left unmatched: 7. The CDR3 runs to 15 residues. Germline V lookup: CDR1 SGHTA, CDR2 FQGNSA. This chain's CDR3 is CASSEDRAYGNTIYF. CDR3 DNA: TGTGCCAGCAGCGAAGACAGGGCATATGGAAACACCATATATTTT.

The rearrangement links TRBV5-4 to TRBJ2-7, with 9 bases aligning to TRBD1. The V and J ends lost 4 bases and 4 bases, in that order; junction bases with no gene match: 12. From germline, CDR1 is SGHNT and CDR2 YYREEE (reference sequence). The CDR3 sequence is 16 residues long. The CDR3 sequence is CASSMQEGTGRYEQYF. The CDR3 DNA reads TGTGCCAGCAGCATGCAAGAGGGGACAGGGAGGTACGAGCAGTACTTC.

The genes are TRBV7-2 and TRBJ1-2; 8 nucleotides agree with TRBD1. CDR1 and CDR2 from the germline V gene are SGHTA and FQGNSA. Trimming cost V 1 base and J 4 bases; bases outside gene matches: 11. The CDR3 loop spans 17 amino acids. The CDR3 DNA reads as TGTGCCAGCAGCTTAGAACAGGGGGGGGTTGTAGTCTATGGCTACACCTTC. Translated: CASSLEQGGVVVYGYTF.

This chain uses TRBV2 with TRBJ2-3; 10 bases agree with TRBD2. CDR1 and CDR2 (germline): SNHLY, FYNNEI. J lost 2 bases, V lost 4 bases, and 9 bases had no gene match. This CDR3 comprises 17 residues. In nucleotides, the CDR3 is TGTGCCAGCAGTGGGGCTAGCGGGAGACTGAACACAGATACGCAGTATTTT. Amino acids: CASSGASGRLNTDTQYF.

The rearrangement links TRBV3-1 (or the pseudogene TRBV3-2) to TRBJ2-5, with D possibly matching TRBD2 (6 bases). Trimming pared 1 base from V and 5 bases from J, leaving 17 bases between. The CDR3 is 16 residues long. Germline loops: CDR1 LGHDT, CDR2 YNNKEL (reference sequence). In DNA, the CDR3 is TGTGCCAGCAGCCAAGGAGGGGCTAGCGCCCTTGAGACCCAGTACTTC. Protein product: CASSQGGASALETQYF.

The chain carries TRBV4-1 and TRBJ2-7; 7 nucleotides agree with TRBD1. The CDR3 loop spans 16 amino acids. Germline CDR1 MGHRA, CDR2 YSYEKL. V was pared by 0 bases and J by 2 bases, with 7 bases of the junction left unmatched. This CDR3 is CASSQEVGTATYEQYF. In DNA, the CDR3 is TGCGCCAGCAGCCAAGAAGTCGGGACAGCCACCTACGAGCAGTACTTC.

This sequence joins TRBV11-3 and TRBJ2-1; 9 bases agree with TRBD2. There are 15 residues in the CDR3. Trimming removed 5 bases from V and 4 bases from J; junction bases left unmatched: 6. Germline assignment: CDR1 SGHNT and CDR2 YENEEA. The CDR3: CASSGSGGAYNEQFF. CDR3 sequence (DNA): TGTGCCAGCAGCGGTAGCGGGGGAGCTTACAATGAGCAGTTCTTC.

This clone was found a few times. The rearrangement links TRBV18 to TRBJ2-7, with D tentatively TRBD1 (5 bases). The CDR3 is 13 amino acids. The V and J ends lost 3 bases and 3 bases respectively, with 9 bases between them. Germline-derived CDR1 and CDR2 are KGHSH and LQKENI. CDR3 protein: CASSPPDNYEQYF. The CDR3 nucleotides read TGTGCCAGCTCACCCCCGGACAACTACGAGCAGTACTTC.

Points on this clone: Other DNA sequences in this sample translate to the same CDR3. The V call is TRBV6-5, the J call TRBJ1-1, with D tentatively TRBD1 (6 bases). The germline V gene encodes CDR1 MNHEY and CDR2 SVGAGI. The V end lost 6 bases, the J end lost 1 base, and 9 bases lay between the germline ends. The CDR3 is 13 amino acids. Written as DNA, the CDR3 is TGTGCCAGCAGACAGGGCCAGAACACTGAAGCTTTCTTT. Its translation: CASRQGQNTEAFF.

This rearrangement joins TRBV12-5 to TRBJ1-3; 8 bases match TRBD1. V was clipped by 6 bases and J by 4 bases; unmatched bases: 5. The V gene's germline CDR1 is LGHNT and CDR2 FRNRAP. This CDR3 comprises 14 residues. The CDR3 DNA reads as TGTGCTAGTGGACGGCGACAGGGGGGAAACACCATATATTTT. Residues: CASGRRQGGNTIYF.

The chain carries TRBV7-6 and TRBJ2-5; TRBD2 matches 14 bases. There are 18 residues in the CDR3. The germline V gene has CDR1 SGHVS and CDR2 FNYEAQ. After removal of 5 bases from V and 1 base from J, the junction contained 9 bases not matched to a gene. CDR3 protein: CASSVGLAGVGGQETQYF. CDR3 DNA: TGTGCCAGCAGCGTGGGACTAGCGGGAGTGGGGGGCCAAGAGACCCAGTACTTC.

This chain links TRBV28 with TRBJ2-2, with a possible D match to TRBD2 (6 bases). V shed 5 bases and J shed 4 bases, with 11 bases lying between them. Germline values: CDR1 MDHEN, CDR2 SYDVKM. There are 14 residues in the CDR3. The CDR3 spells CASSRLVSTGELFF. As DNA, the CDR3 is TGTGCCAGCAGTCGACTAGTTAGCACCGGGGAGCTGTTTTTT.

The chain couples TRBV24-1 to TRBJ1-5; 7 nucleotides line up with TRBD1. After removal of 3 bases from V and 0 bases from J, the junction contained 4 bases not matched to a gene. There are 16 residues in the CDR3. From germline, CDR1 is KGHDR and CDR2 SFDVKD. For the CDR3, the DNA is TGTGCCACCAGTGATCGGGACAGCTATAGCAATCAGCCCCAGCATTTT. Amino acids: CATSDRDSYSNQPQHF.

This chain joins TRBV5-4 and TRBJ1-1; no firm D call. V shed 6 bases and J shed 3 bases, with 18 bases lying between them. Germline V gene data show CDR1 as SGHNT and CDR2 as YYREEE (reference sequence). The CDR3 loop spans 15 amino acids. CDR3 protein: CASTFEVRVDTEAFF. CDR3 bases: TGTGCCAGCACCTTTGAGGTCCGGGTCGACACTGAAGCTTTCTTT.

The chain carries TRBV7-9 and TRBJ1-4; 7 nucleotides line up with TRBD1. Germline CDR1 and CDR2: SEHNR and FQNEAQ (reference sequence). The CDR3 has 18 amino acids. Germline trimming cut 3 bases from V and 6 bases from J; bases unmatched to any gene: 16. The CDR3 protein is CASSFSSFRGQADEKLFF. CDR3 DNA: TGTGCCAGCAGCTTTTCATCCTTCCGAGGACAGGCGGATGAAAAACTGTTTTTT.

V usage is TRBV20-1 and J usage is TRBJ1-1, with a possible D match to TRBD1 (5 bases). Germline CDR1 DFQATT, CDR2 SNEGSKA (reference sequence). CDR3 length: 11 amino acids. Between the trimmed V and J ends, which lost 5 bases and 5 bases, there was a span of 9 bases. The CDR3 region has the DNA TGCAGTGCTCCGGGGGAAACTGAAGCTTTCTTT. Its protein product is CSAPGETEAFF.

This clone was counted once. This chain uses TRBV6-1 with TRBJ1-2; D is uncertain. The V gene lost 2 bases and the J gene lost 7 bases, with 14 bases spanning the gap. Germline V CDR1 and CDR2: MNHNS, SASEGT. The CDR3 has 14 residues. The CDR3 DNA reads as TGTGCCAGCAGTGAATATGCCAGGTCACCTGGCTACACCTTC. This sequence encodes CASSEYARSPGYTF.

V usage is TRBV10-3 and J usage is TRBJ2-7; D might be TRBD2 (5 bases). This CDR3 has 11 residues. Germline CDR1 is ENHRY and CDR2 is SYGVKD. V was trimmed by 2 bases and J by 7 bases, leaving 6 bases between them. CDR3 in DNA: TGTGCCATCAGTGAGGAGCGGGAGCAGTACTTC. It is translated as CAISEEREQYF.

Here the CDR3 DNA reads TGTGCCAGCAGTCCCATGACAGGCAACTATGGCTACACCTTC. Translated, it gives CASSPMTGNYGYTF. The chain carries TRBV27 and TRBJ1-2; possible D gene TRBD1, 6 bases. V was clipped by 5 bases and J by 2 bases, with 12 bases between them. The V gene's germline CDR1 is MNHEY and CDR2 SMNVEV (reference sequence). CDR3 length equals 14 residues.

The chain combines TRBV3-1 (or the pseudogene TRBV3-2) with TRBJ1-1, with D unclear. Trimming cost V 1 base and J 1 base, with 7 bases left between them. The CDR3 totals 14 residues. Looked up from germline, CDR1 is LGHDT and CDR2 is YNNKEL (reference sequence). Here the CDR3 reads CASSQGTRNTEAFF. The CDR3 DNA sequence: TGTGCCAGCAGCCAAGGAACTAGGAACACTGAAGCTTTCTTT.

This clone was seen once. The genes are TRBV19 and TRBJ1-1, with 9 positions matching TRBD1. With 3 bases clipped from V and 0 bases from J, the junction kept 8 bases outside the gene matches. The germline CDR1 and CDR2 sequences are LNHDA and SQIVND (reference sequence). The CDR3 extends over 17 amino acids. The CDR3 nucleotides read TGTGCCAGTAGTATGACCGGGACAGGGACTTTGAACACTGAAGCTTTCTTT. Its protein product is CASSMTGTGTLNTEAFF.

The V gene is TRBV3-1 (or the pseudogene TRBV3-2), the J gene TRBJ2-1; TRBD1 agrees at 8 bases. V dropped 3 bases and J dropped 4; count of bases not matched to a gene: 2. The CDR3 spans 14 residues. Germline assignment: CDR1 LGHDT and CDR2 YNNKEL (reference sequence). CDR3 residues: CASSQRTGYNEQFF. Written as DNA, the CDR3 is TGTGCCAGCAGCCAGAGGACAGGGTACAATGAGCAGTTCTTC.

V and J are TRBV9 and TRBJ2-2; D gene unclear. The V gene's germline CDR1 is SGDLS and CDR2 YYNGEE. The CDR3 has 15 residues. V lost 4 bases, J lost 1 base, and 11 bases lay in between. CDR3 protein: CASSPETQNTGELFF. CDR3 sequence (DNA): TGTGCCAGCAGCCCCGAAACACAGAACACCGGGGAGCTGTTTTTT.

This rearrangement joins TRBV4-3 to TRBJ2-5; 7 bases are a match to TRBD1. The CDR3 is 17 residues long. Looked up from germline, CDR1 is LGHNA and CDR2 is YSLEER. After removal of 1 base from V and 2 bases from J, the junction contained 10 bases not matched to a gene. Written as DNA, the CDR3 is TGCGCCAGCAGCCAAGGGTATAGAGCACAGGGGCAAGAGACCCAGTACTTC. The encoded protein is CASSQGYRAQGQETQYF.

V gene TRBV6-1 combines with J gene TRBJ2-7, with a possible D match to TRBD2 (5 bases). The germline CDR1 and CDR2 sequences are MNHNS and SASEGT. V was shortened by 1 base and J by 2 bases, with 15 bases between the two germline ends. CDR3 length: 16 residues. DNA for the CDR3: TGTGCCAGCAGTGAAGGGTTCGTGGGGAGCGCCTACGAGCAGTACTTC. Translation gives CASSEGFVGSAYEQYF.

The chain employs TRBV9 and TRBJ2-2; D call uncertain. The V and J ends lost 3 bases and 7 bases respectively, with 7 bases between them. Germline assignment: CDR1 SGDLS and CDR2 YYNGEE. The CDR3 is made up of 12 amino acids. In DNA, the CDR3 is TGTGCCAGCAGCGGTTCACTCGGGGAGCTGTTTTTT. Amino acid sequence: CASSGSLGELFF.

The chain employs TRBV24-1 and TRBJ2-2; D is unresolved. In germline, CDR1 is KGHDR, CDR2 SFDVKD. CDR3 length: 15 amino acids. Trimming shortened V by 0 bases and J by 3 bases, and 7 bases separated the two germline ends. CDR3 residues: CATSDLPPDTGELFF. In DNA, the CDR3 is TGTGCCACCAGTGATTTGCCCCCCGACACCGGGGAGCTGTTTTTT.

This chain connects TRBV7-2 to TRBJ2-1; 10 nucleotides agree with TRBD2. The V gene end was trimmed by 6 bases and the J gene end by 4 bases; junction bases not matched to a gene: 6. The CDR3 runs 15 residues. CDR1 is SGHTA, CDR2 FQGNSA, per germline. For the CDR3, the DNA is TGTGCCAGCAGGCCACTAGCGGGGACATACAATGAGCAGTTCTTC. This sequence encodes CASRPLAGTYNEQFF.